This TCR beta chain was retrieved from a study of read filtering for tumor transcriptome and immune sequencing. Points from the study as a whole: Roughly 82% of IR-seq clonotypes had a single read, yet these held around 3.3% of reads.

This library used around 0.4 ug RNA and molecular barcoded adaptors spanning alpha/delta and beta/gamma chains. TCRdb called the reads again in MiXCR, with one record for every CDR3 protein. The data contain about 93,000 distinct CDR3 sequences, under 25% of them singletons. Per germline, CDR1 LGHDT and CDR2 YNNKEL (reference sequence). CDR3 length: 11 amino acids. V shed 3 bases and J shed 9 bases, with 9 bases lying between them. Points on this clonotype: The target antigen is unknown. Since a much larger clone is just one base distant, this may be a read error. The conserved phenylalanine or tryptophan is not found at the CDR3 terminus, so this likely reflects a read error.

The genes are TRBV3-1 and TRBJ2-7; no reliable D call. The TCR was taken from a donor at least 40 years old with multiple myeloma. Sequencing input: a population of CD138-negative cells sorted from bone marrow. The CDR3 nucleotides are TGTGCCAGCAGCCAGTCCAAGGTGCAGTACTTA. It specifies CASSQSKVQYL.